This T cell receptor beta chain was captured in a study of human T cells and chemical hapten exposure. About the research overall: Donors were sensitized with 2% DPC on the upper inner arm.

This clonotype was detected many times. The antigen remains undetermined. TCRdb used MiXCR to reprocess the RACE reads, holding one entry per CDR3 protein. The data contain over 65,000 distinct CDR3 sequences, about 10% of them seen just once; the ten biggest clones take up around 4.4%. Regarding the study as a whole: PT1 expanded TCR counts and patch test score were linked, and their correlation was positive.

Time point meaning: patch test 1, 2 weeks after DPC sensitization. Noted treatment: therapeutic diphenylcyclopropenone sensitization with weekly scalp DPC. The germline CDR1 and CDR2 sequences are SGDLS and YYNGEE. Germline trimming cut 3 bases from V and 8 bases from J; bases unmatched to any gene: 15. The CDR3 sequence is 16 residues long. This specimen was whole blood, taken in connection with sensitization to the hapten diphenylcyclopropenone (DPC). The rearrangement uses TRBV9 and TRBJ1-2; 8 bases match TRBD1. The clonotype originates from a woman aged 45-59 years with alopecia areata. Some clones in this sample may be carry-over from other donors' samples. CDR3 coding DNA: TGTGCCAGCAGCGAAACTCGATTGGACAGGGCCTTCGGCTACACCTTC. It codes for CASSETRLDRAFGYTF.